These 24 T cell receptor beta chains came from one sample sequenced in a study of blood T cell repertoires in COVID-19. The assay was immunoSEQ multiplex PCR, and TCRdb's table has in-frame clones only and misses some. Of around 190,000 clones listed, 70% to 90% were seen once; the top ten hold roughly 8.7%. The specimen was peripheral blood. The receptors originated from a man aged 45-60 years with active or convalescent COVID-19.

The chain is built from TRBV19 and TRBJ1-5, with 8 nucleotides matching TRBD1. The CDR3 has 17 residues. J lost 1 base, V lost 4 bases, and 9 bases had no gene match. The germline V gene encodes CDR1 LNHDA and CDR2 SQIVND (reference sequence). CDR3: CASSSGAGGKSNQPQHF. The DNA of the CDR3 is TGTGCCAGTAGTAGTGGGGCAGGGGGCAAAAGCAATCAGCCCCAGCATTTT.

The chain carries TRBV4-3 and TRBJ1-6; D is perhaps TRBD1 (6 bases). V gave up 0 bases and J gave up 0 bases, with 9 bases separating them. Germline loops: CDR1 LGHNA, CDR2 YSLEER. The CDR3 loop spans 17 amino acids. DNA for the CDR3: TGCGCCAGCAGCCAAGATGGACAGAGCTCCTATAATTCACCCCTCCACTTT. Its translation is CASSQDGQSSYNSPLHF.

The chain recombines TRBV18 with TRBJ2-1, with 12 bases matching TRBD1. The germline gives CDR1 KGHSH, CDR2 LQKENI. The length of the CDR3 is 17 residues. The junction had 12 bases not matched to a gene; V was cut back by 10 bases and J by 2 bases. CDR3 DNA: TGTGCCACCCAGTTAAGGGGGACAGGGGGCGCCTACAATGAGCAGTTCTTC. This codes for CATQLRGTGGAYNEQFF.

Details on this clone: The identical CDR3 is also encoded by other nucleotide sequences in the sample. V is TRBV9 and J is TRBJ2-5, with a possible D match to TRBD1 (5 bases). Germline V CDR1 and CDR2: SGDLS, YYNGEE. Deletions cut 1 base from V and 4 bases from J, with 8 bases between. CDR3 length equals 13 residues. This chain's CDR3 is CASSVTDRETQYF. Written as DNA, the CDR3 is TGTGCCAGCAGCGTAACCGACAGAGAGACCCAGTACTTC.

The rearrangement links TRBV5-4 to TRBJ1-3, with D hard to call. The CDR3 length is 13 residues. Germline V lookup: CDR1 SGHNT, CDR2 YYREEE (reference sequence). V was clipped by 1 base and J by 8 bases, with 10 bases between them. CDR3: CASSLISGYTIYF. The CDR3 nucleotides read TGTGCCAGCAGCTTGATCTCGGGATACACCATATATTTT. The entire variable domain, with the rest obtained from reference TRBV5-4 and TRBJ1-3, is as follows: ETGVTQSPTHLIKTRGQQVTLRCSSQSGHNTVSWYQQALGQGPQFIFQYYREEENGRGNFPPRFSGLQFPNYSSELNVNALELDDSALYLCASSLISGYTIYFGEGSWLTVV.

The chain uses TRBV7-2 and TRBJ1-2; D unresolved. The CDR3 is 16 residues long. CDR1 SGHTA and CDR2 FQGNSA come from the germline V gene. Deletions cut 1 base from V and 4 bases from J, with 16 bases between. CDR3 loop: CASSLGAPNLGYGYTF. Written as DNA, the CDR3 is TGTGCCAGCAGCTTAGGGGCACCAAATCTGGGCTATGGCTACACCTTC.

The chain uses TRBV5-1 and TRBJ1-1, with D possibly matching TRBD1 (5 bases). Germline V gives CDR1 SGHRS, CDR2 YFSETQ. The CDR3 has 15 amino acids. V was clipped by 2 bases and J by 4 bases, with 15 bases between them. The CDR3 nucleotides read TGCGCCAGCAGCTTACTGCAGGGTTCGAGCACTGAAGCTTTCTTT. Residues: CASSLLQGSSTEAFF.

The chain joins TRBV10-3 to TRBJ2-1, with D perhaps matching TRBD2 (5 bases). The V end lost 4 bases, the J end lost 0 bases, and 16 bases lay between the germline ends. The CDR3 contains 17 residues. Germline V CDR1 and CDR2: ENHRY, SYGVKD. CDR3 DNA: TGTGCCATCAGTGGGGCTAGCCTTGCCAGCTCCTACAATGAGCAGTTCTTC. Residues: CAISGASLASSYNEQFF.

This clone has a handful of counts. The J gene is TRBJ1-1, the V gene TRBV27, with 10 nucleotides matching TRBD1. The germline CDR1 and CDR2 sequences are MNHEY and SMNVEV (reference sequence). Unmatched junction bases numbered 8, after V lost 6 bases and J lost 10 bases. The CDR3 runs 13 residues. The CDR3 nucleotides read TGTGCCAGCAGCCACGGGACAGGGGTTCTAGCTTTCTTT. It translates to CASSHGTGVLAFF.

The CDR3 spells CASIVGQSGYTF. Here the CDR3 DNA reads TGTGCCAGCATCGTCGGACAGTCTGGCTACACCTTC. This chain connects TRBV28 to TRBJ1-2; tentative D call: TRBD1 (6 bases). The CDR3 is 12 amino acids. Germline loops: CDR1 MDHEN, CDR2 SYDVKM. Trimming removed 7 bases from V and 7 bases from J, with 13 bases in between.

The chain uses TRBV30 and TRBJ1-4; 9 nucleotides align to TRBD1. CDR1 and CDR2 (germline): GTSNPN, SVGIG (reference sequence). This CDR3 comprises 15 residues. Trimming took 3 bases from V and 8 from J; bases not matched to a gene: 10. CDR3 nucleotide sequence: TGTGCCTGGAGAGCTACAGGGGGCAGGGAGGAAAAACTGTTTTTT. Translation gives CAWRATGGREEKLFF.

The V and J genes are TRBV5-1 and TRBJ2-7, with 8 bases matching TRBD2. The CDR3 runs 16 residues. V was clipped by 4 bases and J by 6 bases; unmatched bases: 15. CDR1 and CDR2 from the germline V gene are SGHRS and YFSETQ. CDR3 protein: CASSEEGTRISGEQYF. For the CDR3, the DNA is TGCGCCAGCAGCGAGGAAGGGACTAGAATATCTGGCGAGCAGTACTTC.

V usage is TRBV24-1 and J usage is TRBJ1-2, with 7 positions matching TRBD1. This CDR3 comprises 14 residues. Germline V CDR1 and CDR2: KGHDR, SFDVKD. The V gene end was trimmed by 3 bases and the J gene end by 6 bases; junction bases not matched to a gene: 6. CDR3 residues: CATSDPVDRDGYTF. CDR3 DNA sequence: TGTGCCACCAGTGATCCCGTCGACAGGGATGGCTACACCTTC.

This chain links TRBV6-5 with TRBJ1-2; TRBD1 matches at 7 bases. This CDR3 comprises 14 residues. The junction had 10 bases not matched to a gene; V was cut back by 8 bases and J by 4 bases. Germline assignment: CDR1 MNHEY and CDR2 SVGAGI. Here the CDR3 reads CASGTSGGTYGYTF. The CDR3, as DNA: TGTGCCAGCGGCACATCAGGGGGGACCTATGGCTACACCTTC.

The rearrangement joins TRBV28 to TRBJ1-3, with D maybe TRBD1 (5 bases). Germline V gene data show CDR1 as MDHEN and CDR2 as SYDVKM. The CDR3 runs 15 residues. With 5 bases removed from V and 1 base from J, the gap between germline ends came to 12 bases. The CDR3, as DNA: TGTGCCAGCAGTAACGGACACATTTCTGGAAACACCATATATTTT. The encoded protein is CASSNGHISGNTIYF. Based on the CDR3 plus reference TRBV28 and TRBJ1-3, the full variable domain is DVKVTQSSRYLVKRTGEKVFLECVQDMDHENMFWYRQDPGLGLRLIYFSYDVKMKEKGDIPEGYSVSREKKERFSLILESASTNQTSMYLCASSNGHISGNTIYFGEGSWLTVV.

On this clone: Distinct nucleotide sequences in the sample also encode this CDR3. The genes are TRBV6-5 and TRBJ1-2, with unresolved D. Germline-derived CDR1 and CDR2 are MNHEY and SVGAGI. This CDR3 is 14 amino acids long. V gave up 0 bases and J gave up 0 bases, with 5 bases separating them. The CDR3 bases are TGTGCCAGCAGTTACTCGGGCACTAACTATGGCTACACCTTC. Protein: CASSYSGTNYGYTF.

This clone was seen more than once but under ten times. The rearrangement links TRBV5-1 to TRBJ1-4; TRBD1 might be the D (5 bases). Trimming removed 5 bases from V and 6 bases from J, with 11 bases in between. CDR1 SGHRS and CDR2 YFSETQ come from the germline V gene. There are 13 residues in the CDR3. The CDR3 nucleotides are TGCGCCAGCAGTCCGACAGTTGATGAAAAACTGTTTTTT. As protein: CASSPTVDEKLFF.

In its sample, this clone was seen a few times. The rearrangement uses TRBV29-1 and TRBJ2-7; 11 bases map to TRBD2. After removal of 1 base from V and 3 bases from J, the junction contained 11 bases not matched to a gene. From germline, CDR1 is SQVTM and CDR2 ANQGSEA. The CDR3 has 17 residues. The chain's CDR3 is CSVEVGTSGLLIYEQYF. The CDR3 DNA reads as TGCAGCGTTGAAGTAGGGACTAGCGGATTATTAATCTACGAGCAGTACTTC.

A single count supports this clone. The V call is TRBV5-1, the J call TRBJ2-2; 10 positions match TRBD2. The CDR3 has 16 residues. J lost 6 bases, V lost 4 bases, and 9 bases had no gene match. In germline, CDR1 is SGHRS, CDR2 YFSETQ. CDR3 protein: CASSVLLAGVAGELFF. The CDR3 DNA reads as TGCGCCAGCAGCGTATTGCTAGCGGGAGTGGCCGGGGAGCTGTTTTTT.

The CDR3 loop is CASSEAGSSNQPQHF. For the CDR3, the DNA is TGTGCCAGCAGTGAAGCGGGGAGTAGCAATCAGCCCCAGCATTTT. The V gene is TRBV6-1, the J gene TRBJ1-5; no definite D call. Germline V gene lookup returns CDR1 MNHNS and CDR2 SASEGT. This CDR3 has 15 residues. V lost 0 bases to trimming and J lost 0 bases, with 6 bases between them.

CDR3 residues: CASSQDIRGPRNQPQHF. Here the CDR3 DNA reads TGTGCCAGCAGCCAAGATATCAGGGGTCCTCGCAATCAGCCCCAGCATTTT. The chain couples TRBV4-2 to TRBJ1-5; perhaps TRBD1 as D (6 bases). The germline CDR1 and CDR2 sequences are LGHNA and YNFKEQ. This CDR3 contains 17 residues. Trimming removed 0 bases at V and 2 bases at J, with 14 bases between.

The rearrangement uses TRBV3-1 (or the pseudogene TRBV3-2) and TRBJ2-3, with a tentative D call TRBD2 (5 bases). This CDR3 comprises 12 residues. The V end lost 3 bases, the J end lost 6 bases, and 7 bases lay between the germline ends. CDR1 is LGHDT, CDR2 YNNKEL, per germline (reference sequence). CDR3 sequence reads: CASSQDFDTQYF. The CDR3 region has the DNA TGTGCCAGCAGCCAGGACTTCGATACGCAGTATTTT.

This chain uses TRBV5-1 with TRBJ2-3; 8 nucleotides match TRBD2. The CDR3 has 16 residues. Germline V gene sequence: CDR1 SGHRS, CDR2 YFSETQ. J was trimmed by 1 base and V by 0 bases; bases with no gene match: 4. CDR3 DNA: TGCGCCAGCAGCTTGGGGGCACTAGCGGGCACAGATACGCAGTATTTT. This encodes CASSLGALAGTDTQYF.

The gene calls are TRBV2 and TRBJ1-2; D is ambiguous. The CDR3 sequence is 13 residues long. Germline values: CDR1 SNHLY, CDR2 FYNNEI. V was pared by 1 base and J by 4 bases, with 7 bases between. The CDR3 DNA reads as TGTGCCAGCAGTGAAGGGCCATTCTATGGCTACACCTTC. Its translation is CASSEGPFYGYTF.